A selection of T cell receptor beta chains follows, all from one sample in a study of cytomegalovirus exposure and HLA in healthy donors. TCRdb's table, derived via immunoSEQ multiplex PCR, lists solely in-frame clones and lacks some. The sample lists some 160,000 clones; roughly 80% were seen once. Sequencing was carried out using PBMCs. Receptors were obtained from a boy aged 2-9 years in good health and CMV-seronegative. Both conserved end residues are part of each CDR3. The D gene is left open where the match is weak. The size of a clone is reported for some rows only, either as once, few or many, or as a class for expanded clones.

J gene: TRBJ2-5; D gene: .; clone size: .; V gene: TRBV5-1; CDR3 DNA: TGCGCCAGCAGCCATCCGGGTCCGGAGGGGGAGACCCAGTACTTC; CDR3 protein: CASSHPGPEGETQYF
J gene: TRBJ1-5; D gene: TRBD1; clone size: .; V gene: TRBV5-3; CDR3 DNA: TGTGCCAGAAGCTTGCTCCTCAGGGGGTCTCAGCCCCAGCATTTT; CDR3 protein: CARSLLLRGSQPQHF
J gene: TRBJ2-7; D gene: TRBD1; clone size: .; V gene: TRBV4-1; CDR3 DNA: TGCGCCAGCAGCCACGCTACGCTCCTAACCGGGACAGGGGCCTACGAGCAGTACTTC; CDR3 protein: CASSHATLLTGTGAYEQYF
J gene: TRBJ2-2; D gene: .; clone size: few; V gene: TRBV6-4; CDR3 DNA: TGTGCCAGCAGCAGGGGGAACACCGGGGAGCTGTTTTTT; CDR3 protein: CASSRGNTGELFF
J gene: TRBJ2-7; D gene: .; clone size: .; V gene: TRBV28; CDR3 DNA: TGTGCCAGCAGCATAAGAGGAAGCTCCTACGAGCAGTACTTC; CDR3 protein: CASSIRGSSYEQYF
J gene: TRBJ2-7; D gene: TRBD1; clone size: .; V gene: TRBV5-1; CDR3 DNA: TGCGCCAGCAGCTTGGGCCGGATGACAGGGATCTACGAGCAGTACTTC; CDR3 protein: CASSLGRMTGIYEQYF
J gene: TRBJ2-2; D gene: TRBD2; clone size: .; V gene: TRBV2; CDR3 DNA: TGTGCCAGCAGTGAAACTAGCGGGGGGCTTAGGTGGGGCACCGGGGAGCTGTTTTTT; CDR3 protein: CASSETSGGLRWGTGELFF
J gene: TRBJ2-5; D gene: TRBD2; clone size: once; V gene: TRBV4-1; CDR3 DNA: TGCGCCAGCAGCCCGGGACTAGCGGGAGTGGCCCAAGAGACCCAGTACTTC; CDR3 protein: CASSPGLAGVAQETQYF
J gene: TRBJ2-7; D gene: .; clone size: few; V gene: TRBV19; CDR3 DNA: TGTGCCAGTAGTATAGATAGAACGGGCAGGGGACCCACGACCTACGAGCAGTACTTC; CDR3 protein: CASSIDRTGRGPTTYEQYF
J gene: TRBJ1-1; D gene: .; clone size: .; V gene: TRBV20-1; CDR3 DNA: TGCAGTGTTGAGAGGATCTCAGCTTTCTTT; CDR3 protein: CSVERISAFF
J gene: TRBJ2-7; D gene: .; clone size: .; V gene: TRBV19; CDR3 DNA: TGTGCCAGTAGTATCGTAGTGCCCCCTTTCGAGCAGTACTTC; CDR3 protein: CASSIVVPPFEQYF
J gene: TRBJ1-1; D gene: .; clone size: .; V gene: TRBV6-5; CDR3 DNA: TGTGCCAGCAGCCGCGGTAGCACTGAAGCTTTCTTT; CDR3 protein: CASSRGSTEAFF
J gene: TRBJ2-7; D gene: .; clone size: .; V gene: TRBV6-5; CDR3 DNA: TGTGCCAGCAGTCGTGGCAGGGTGGGCGAGCAGTACTTC; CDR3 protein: CASSRGRVGEQYF
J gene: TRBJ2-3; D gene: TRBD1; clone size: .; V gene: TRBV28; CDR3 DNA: TGTGCCAGCAGTATCCGATGGACAGGGTGGGGCACAGATACGCAGTATTTT; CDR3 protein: CASSIRWTGWGTDTQYF
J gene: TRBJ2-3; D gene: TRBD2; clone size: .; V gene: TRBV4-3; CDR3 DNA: TGCGCCAGCAGCCAAGAGCGGGAGGGCCATCGCACAGATACGCAGTATTTT; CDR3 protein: CASSQEREGHRTDTQYF
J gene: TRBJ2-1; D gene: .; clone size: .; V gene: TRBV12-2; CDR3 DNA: TGTGCAAGTCGCTTAGCAGGACAGGGGCGGGAGGTAGCAGACTACAATGAGCAGTTCTTC; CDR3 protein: CASRLAGQGREVADYNEQFF
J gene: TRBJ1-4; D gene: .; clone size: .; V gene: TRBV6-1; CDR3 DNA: TGTGCCAGCAGTGACCGAGGCTCGGGGGTAGCTAATGAAAAACTGTTTTTT; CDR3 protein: CASSDRGSGVANEKLFF
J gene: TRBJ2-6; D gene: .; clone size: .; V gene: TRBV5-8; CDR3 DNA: TGTGCCAGCAGCACCCGGAGGACTTCTGGGGCCAACGTCCTGACTTTC; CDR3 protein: CASSTRRTSGANVLTF
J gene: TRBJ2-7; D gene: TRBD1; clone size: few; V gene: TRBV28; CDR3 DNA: TGTGCCAGCACGACAGGGGTAAAGCGCGAGCAGTACTTC; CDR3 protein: CASTTGVKREQYF
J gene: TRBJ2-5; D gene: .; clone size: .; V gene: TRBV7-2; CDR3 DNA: TGTGCCAGCAACGCGGGCGGCAGCCACCAAGAGACCCAGTACTTC; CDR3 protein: CASNAGGSHQETQYF
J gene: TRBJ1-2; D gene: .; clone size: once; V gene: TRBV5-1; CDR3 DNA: TGCGCCAGCAGCTTCGAGGAGGGAGGCGGCTACACCTTC; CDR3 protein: CASSFEEGGGYTF
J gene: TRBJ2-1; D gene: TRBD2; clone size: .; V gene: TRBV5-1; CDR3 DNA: TGCGCCAGCAGCGCGACTAGCGGGAGTATCGATGAGCAGTTCTTC; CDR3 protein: CASSATSGSIDEQFF
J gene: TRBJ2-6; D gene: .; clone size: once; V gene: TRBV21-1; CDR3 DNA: TGTGCCAGCAGCAAGCCCCCGGGACAGGGATCGGCTGGGGCCAACGTCCTGACTTTC; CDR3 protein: CASSKPPGQGSAGANVLTF
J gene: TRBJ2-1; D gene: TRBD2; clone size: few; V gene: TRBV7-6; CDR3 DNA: TGTGCCAGCAGCTTAAGACTAGCGGGAGGAGAGCAGTTCTTC; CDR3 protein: CASSLRLAGGEQFF
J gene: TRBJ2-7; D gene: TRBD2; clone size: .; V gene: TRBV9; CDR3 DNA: TGTGCCAGCAGCGTAGGGGGGCTAGCGGGAGCGCACGAGCAGTACTTC; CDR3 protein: CASSVGGLAGAHEQYF